These 19 T cell receptor beta chains were all obtained from the same sample, sequenced in a study of OX40 agonist ivuxolimab in advanced cancers. The assay was immunoSEQ multiplex PCR, and TCRdb's table has in-frame clones only and misses some. Of about 60,000 clones in the sample, around 90% were seen once. This material consisted of CD4+ or CD8+ T cells sorted from blood, taken in a trial of the OX40 agonist ivuxolimab. Receptors originate from an adult with an advanced solid tumor such as melanoma, head and neck, liver or kidney cancer.

V is TRBV18 and J is TRBJ2-7; D is unresolved. V dropped 2 bases and J dropped 7 bases, with 9 bases sitting between them. The CDR3 runs 12 residues. From germline, CDR1 is KGHSH and CDR2 LQKENI. The DNA of the CDR3 is TGTGCCAGCTCACCAGGGTTTAAGGAGCAGTACTTC. Amino acid sequence: CASSPGFKEQYF.

This chain links TRBV4-2 with TRBJ2-3, with TRBD2 as a possible D gene (6 bases). This CDR3 comprises 14 residues. CDR1 and CDR2 (germline): LGHNA, YNFKEQ. V gave up 6 bases and J gave up 3 bases, with 13 bases separating them. CDR3 protein: CASRRGGFTDTQYF. For the CDR3, the DNA is TGTGCCAGCAGGAGAGGAGGGTTTACAGATACGCAGTATTTT.

CDR3 loop: CASSLVLAGGANTGELFF. For the CDR3, the DNA is TGTGCCAGCAGCTTAGTTCTAGCGGGAGGCGCGAACACCGGGGAGCTGTTTTTT. The rearrangement uses TRBV7-2 and TRBJ2-2, with 11 bases matching TRBD2. Germline CDR1 reads SGHTA; CDR2 reads FQGNSA. The length of the CDR3 is 18 residues. V lost 1 base and J lost 0; bases outside the gene matches: 4.

The chain employs TRBV4-3 and TRBJ2-5; TRBD1 matches at 7 bases. CDR3 size: 13 residues. Germline-derived CDR1 and CDR2 are LGHNA and YSLEER. With V trimmed by 5 bases and J by 2 bases, 2 bases remained unmatched. In DNA form, the CDR3 reads TGCGCCAGCAGCGTACAGGGGCAAGAGACCCAGTACTTC. Its protein is CASSVQGQETQYF.

CDR3 coding DNA: TGTGCCAGCTCCCGGGGGGGAGCGTCGGGATACGAGCAGTACTTC. It specifies CASSRGGASGYEQYF. V and J are TRBV28 and TRBJ2-7; 8 nucleotides agree with TRBD2. CDR1 MDHEN and CDR2 SYDVKM come from the germline V gene. The CDR3 totals 15 residues. J lost 4 bases, V lost 8 bases, and 13 bases had no gene match.

The V call is TRBV10-3, the J call TRBJ2-1, with a weak D call TRBD2 (6 bases). The CDR3 is 14 residues long. The V gene's germline CDR1 is ENHRY and CDR2 SYGVKD. V was trimmed by 2 bases and J by 10 bases, leaving 15 bases between them. In DNA form, the CDR3 reads TGTGCCATCAGTGAGATTAGCGGCTACAGGGAGCAGTTCTTC. Residues: CAISEISGYREQFF.

The chain has TRBV2 and TRBJ2-7, with D maybe TRBD1 (5 bases). The CDR3 spans 12 residues. The germline V gene has CDR1 SNHLY and CDR2 FYNNEI. Trimming pared 6 bases from V and 3 bases from J, leaving 9 bases between. The CDR3 sequence is CASRPDSYEQYF. The CDR3 region has the DNA TGTGCCAGCAGGCCAGACAGCTACGAGCAGTACTTC.

The genes are TRBV5-1 and TRBJ1-5; D is undetermined. V was shortened by 0 bases and J by 5 bases, with 9 bases between the two germline ends. The length of the CDR3 is 14 residues. From germline, CDR1 is SGHRS and CDR2 YFSETQ. Here the CDR3 reads CASSLAWGDQPQHF. The DNA of the CDR3 is TGCGCCAGCAGCTTGGCATGGGGAGATCAGCCCCAGCATTTT. The entire variable domain, with the rest obtained from reference TRBV5-1 and TRBJ1-5, is as follows: KAGVTQTPRYLIKTRGQQVTLSCSPISGHRSVSWYQQTPGQGLQFLFEYFSETQRNKGNFPGRFSGRQFSNSRSEMNVSTLELGDSALYLCASSLAWGDQPQHFGDGTRLSIL.

The chain recombines TRBV28 with TRBJ1-2, with a tentative D call TRBD1 (5 bases). The CDR3 has 13 residues. Trimming cost V 2 bases and J 9 bases, with 13 bases left between them. The germline V gene encodes CDR1 MDHEN and CDR2 SYDVKM. CDR3 protein: CASSLGRGASYTF. The DNA of the CDR3 is TGTGCCAGCAGTTTAGGCCGTGGGGCAAGCTACACCTTC.

This clone was picked up one time. This sequence joins TRBV7-2 and TRBJ2-4; D is perhaps TRBD1 (6 bases). From germline, CDR1 is SGHTA and CDR2 FQGNSA. The CDR3 runs to 14 residues. V lost 4 bases to trimming and J lost 7 bases, with 14 bases between them. Here the CDR3 DNA reads TGTGCCAGCAGCTCGGCTACAGGGTTGAACATTCAGTACTTC. As protein: CASSSATGLNIQYF. Looking up the rest from reference TRBV7-2 and TRBJ2-4 gives the full variable domain: GAGVSQSPSNKVTEKGKDVELRCDPISGHTALYWYRQSLGQGLEFLIYFQGNSAPDKSGLPSDRFSAERTGGSVSTLTIQRTQQEDSAVYLCASSSATGLNIQYFGAGTRLSVL.

The V and J genes are TRBV14 and TRBJ2-5; 9 bases align to TRBD2. From germline, CDR1 is SGHDN and CDR2 FVKESK. With V trimmed by 3 bases and J by 8 bases, 16 bases remained unmatched. The CDR3 extends over 17 amino acids. The CDR3 is CASSHWGLAGTKRTQYF. The CDR3 nucleotides are TGTGCCAGCAGCCACTGGGGGCTAGCGGGGACCAAGAGAACCCAGTACTTC.

This clone was seen just once. This chain joins TRBV5-4 and TRBJ2-7; TRBD2 agrees at 13 bases. Germline CDR1 and CDR2: SGHNT and YYREEE (reference sequence). The CDR3 consists of 13 residues. With 5 bases clipped from V and 7 bases from J, the junction kept 3 bases outside the gene matches. The CDR3 loop reads CASRTGLAGEQYF. The CDR3 DNA sequence: TGTGCCAGCAGAACGGGACTAGCGGGGGAGCAGTACTTC.

The CDR3 is CASSPAQNYGYTF. CDR3 in DNA: TGTGCCAGCTCACCGGCGCAGAACTATGGCTACACCTTC. The V and J genes are TRBV18 and TRBJ1-2; D is undetermined. Germline CDR1 reads KGHSH; CDR2 reads LQKENI. CDR3 length: 13 residues. V gave up 3 bases and J gave up 2 bases, with 7 bases separating them.

This sequence joins TRBV6-6 and TRBJ2-7; D tentatively reads TRBD1 or TRBD2 (6 bases each). There are 13 residues in the CDR3. Germline loops: CDR1 MNHNY, CDR2 SVGAGI (reference sequence). V was trimmed by 10 bases and J by 6 bases, leaving 19 bases between them. The CDR3 nucleotides are TGTGCCACTAAGAGGGGGGCGGGCTCCGAGCAGTACTTC. Translated, it gives CATKRGAGSEQYF.

The V and J genes are TRBV5-1 and TRBJ2-5, with D perhaps being TRBD1 or TRBD2 (5 bases each). The CDR3 is 15 amino acids. Germline assignment: CDR1 SGHRS and CDR2 YFSETQ. V was trimmed by 4 bases and J by 5 bases, leaving 18 bases between them. CDR3 sequence: CASSTAGDPSETQYF. CDR3 coding DNA: TGCGCCAGCAGCACGGCCGGGGACCCAAGCGAGACCCAGTACTTC.

The J gene is TRBJ2-1, the V gene TRBV2; a possible D gene is TRBD2 (6 bases). The germline V and J ends were trimmed by 8 bases and 0 bases, with 11 bases remaining between them. Germline-derived CDR1 and CDR2 are SNHLY and FYNNEI. This CDR3 comprises 14 residues. CDR3 in amino acids: CASGRDRSYNEQFF. DNA of the CDR3: TGTGCCAGCGGGCGGGACCGCTCCTACAATGAGCAGTTCTTC.

The V and J genes are TRBV11-1 and TRBJ2-1; TRBD2 is a possible D gene (6 bases). This CDR3 is 14 amino acids long. Germline V gives CDR1 SGHAT, CDR2 FQDESV (reference sequence). With 1 base removed from V and 9 bases from J, the gap between germline ends came to 13 bases. Here the CDR3 reads CASSLVVAGREQFF. In DNA form, the CDR3 reads TGTGCCAGCAGCTTAGTGGTGGCGGGGCGTGAGCAGTTCTTC.

This chain connects TRBV6-5 to TRBJ1-2, with D tentatively TRBD1 (5 bases). The CDR3 contains 13 residues. V lost 4 bases, J lost 3 bases, and 9 bases lay in between. Germline assignment: CDR1 MNHEY and CDR2 SVGAGI. CDR3 bases: TGTGCCAGCAGTTTCGACAGCCACTATGGCTACACCTTC. Protein sequence: CASSFDSHYGYTF.

This chain uses TRBV11-2 with TRBJ2-2; 8 nucleotides match TRBD2. V lost 5 bases to trimming and J lost 2 bases; unmatched junction nucleotides: 7. Germline loops: CDR1 SGHAT, CDR2 FQNNGV. The CDR3 totals 16 residues. For the CDR3, the DNA is TGTGCCAGCAGCCTCGGGACTAGGGGAAACACCGGGGAGCTGTTTTTT. Protein sequence: CASSLGTRGNTGELFF.